Judged by abundance, the clone carrying this T cell receptor (beta chain) is medium-sized. Its antigen is not known. The sample belongs to a study of T cells in Graves' hyperthyroidism and ophthalmopathy. RNA transcripts yielded amplified TCR beta CDR3 regions. Primed by the HTBI set, a first-round RT-PCR was run on the TCR CDR3. TCRdb processed the multiplex PCR reads anew with MiXCR; each CDR3 protein has one entry. Seen here are around 350,000 distinct CDR3 sequences, 15% to 20% observed once, and the top ten hold 3.7%. Whole-study findings and limits: Researchers report that a 13 V-J model separated ophthalmopathy from stable hyperthyroidism. Blood samples included most of the expanded thyroid clonotypes exceeding 0.001.

Newly diagnosed patients aged 18 to 65 had hyperthyroidism of under 2 months' duration. This CDR3 spans 18 amino acids. Germline assignment: CDR1 KGHDR and CDR2 SFDVKD. V shed 7 bases and J shed 1 base, with 22 bases lying between them. The chain combines TRBV24-1 with TRBJ1-5; a weak D match, TRBD1 (5 bases). This TCR came from a young woman with Graves' hyperthyroidism. The sample taken for sequencing was blood. The CDR3 DNA reads as TGTGCCACCAGGGATATCAGGGAAAAGGTTGAGAGCAATCAGCCCCAGCATTTT. Its protein is CATRDIREKVESNQPQHF.